These 5 T cell receptor beta chains originate from one sample sequenced in a study of PD-1 blockade in mismatch repair-deficient tumors (dated by TCRdb to about 2017). Library creation used the immunoSEQ multiplex PCR assay. The table was pulled from immuneACCESS by TCRdb, which kept in-frame rearrangements only. Such tables lose some clones; where checked, under half of the loss comes from unresolved V genes, and the rest has no known cause. The sample profile shows 120,000 or so clones; around 83% of them were found once. Jointly, the top ten make up roughly 13% of the sample. The sample was peripheral blood, taken 44 weeks after starting pembrolizumab. These receptors all come from an adult with mismatch repair-deficient cancer.

The rearrangement links TRBV5-4 to TRBJ2-5; D possibly corresponds to TRBD1 (5 bases). The CDR3 has 15 amino acids. V was shortened by 3 bases and J by 1 base, with 13 bases between the two germline ends. Per the germline V gene, CDR1 is SGHNT and CDR2 is YYREEE (reference sequence). The CDR3 sequence is CASSSLDSSQETQYF. Here the CDR3 DNA reads TGTGCCAGCAGCTCCTTAGACAGTTCCCAAGAGACCCAGTACTTC.

The rearrangement uses TRBV21-1 and TRBJ2-5; TRBD2 is the table's D call and was not checked against the DNA. TRBV21-1 is designated a pseudogene. This CDR3 spans 16 amino acids. CDR3 sequence reads: CASSYRLAEVHETQYF. Here the CDR3 DNA reads TGTGCCAGCAGCTACAGACTAGCCGAAGTCCATGAGACCCAGTACTTC.

In nucleotides, the CDR3 is TGTGCCAGTGGCGAGTGGCGCAAGACCCAGTACTTC. This encodes CASGEWRKTQYF. V is TRBV19 and J is TRBJ2-5; D call uncertain. Germline values: CDR1 LNHDA, CDR2 SQIVND (reference sequence). V was clipped by 8 bases and J by 6 bases, with 13 bases between them. The CDR3 runs to 12 residues.

This chain connects TRBV6-1 to TRBJ2-2; the D call may be TRBD1 or TRBD2 (5 bases each). Germline V CDR1 and CDR2: MNHNS, SASEGT. This CDR3 has 17 amino acids. V lost 3 bases, J lost 1 base, and 15 bases lay in between. The CDR3 coding sequence is TGTGCCAGCAGTGATCTGACCGGGACCGAGAACACCGGGGAGCTGTTTTTT. This translates into CASSDLTGTENTGELFF.

The chain employs TRBV6-6 and TRBJ2-7; D unresolved. Germline V gives CDR1 MNHNY, CDR2 SVGAGI (reference sequence). The CDR3 has 13 amino acids. Deletions cut 0 bases from V and 3 bases from J, with 6 bases between. The CDR3, as DNA: TGTGCCAGCAGTTACTCGGAAGTCTACGAGCAGTACTTC. It is translated as CASSYSEVYEQYF.